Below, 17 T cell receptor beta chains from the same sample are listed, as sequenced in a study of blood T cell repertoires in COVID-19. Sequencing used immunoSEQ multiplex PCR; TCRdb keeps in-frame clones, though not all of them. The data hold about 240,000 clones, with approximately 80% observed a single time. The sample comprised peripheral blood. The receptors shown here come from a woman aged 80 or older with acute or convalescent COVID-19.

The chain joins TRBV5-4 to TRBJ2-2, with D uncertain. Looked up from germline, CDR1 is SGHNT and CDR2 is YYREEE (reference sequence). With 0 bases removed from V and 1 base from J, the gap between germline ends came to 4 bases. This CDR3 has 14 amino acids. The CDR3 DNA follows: TGTGCCAGCAGCTTGGCGCGGAACACCGGGGAGCTGTTTTTT. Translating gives CASSLARNTGELFF.

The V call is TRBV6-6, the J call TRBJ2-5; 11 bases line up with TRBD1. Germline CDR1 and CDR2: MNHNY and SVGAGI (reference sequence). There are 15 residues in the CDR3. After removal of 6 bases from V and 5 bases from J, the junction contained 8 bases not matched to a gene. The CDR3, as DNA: TGTGCCAGCAGAACCGGGACAGGGGGACGGGAGACCCAGTACTTC. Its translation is CASRTGTGGRETQYF.

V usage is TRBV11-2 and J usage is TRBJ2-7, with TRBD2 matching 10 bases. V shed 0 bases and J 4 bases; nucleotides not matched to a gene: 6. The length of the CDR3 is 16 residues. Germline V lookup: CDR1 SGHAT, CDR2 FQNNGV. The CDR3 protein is CASSLEASGGGYEQYF. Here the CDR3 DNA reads TGTGCCAGCAGCTTAGAGGCCAGCGGGGGGGGATACGAGCAGTACTTC. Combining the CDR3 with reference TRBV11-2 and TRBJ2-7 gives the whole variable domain EAGVAQSPRYKIIEKRQSVAFWCNPISGHATLYWYQQILGQGPKLLIQFQNNGVVDDSQLPKDRFSAERLKGVDSTLKIQPAKLEDSAVYLCASSLEASGGGYEQYFGPGTRLTVT.

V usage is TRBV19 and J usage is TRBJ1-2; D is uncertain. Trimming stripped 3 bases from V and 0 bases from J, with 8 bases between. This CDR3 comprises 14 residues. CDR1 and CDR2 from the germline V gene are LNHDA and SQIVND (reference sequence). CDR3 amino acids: CASSMSASNYGYTF. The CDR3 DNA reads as TGTGCCAGTAGTATGAGCGCCTCTAACTATGGCTACACCTTC.

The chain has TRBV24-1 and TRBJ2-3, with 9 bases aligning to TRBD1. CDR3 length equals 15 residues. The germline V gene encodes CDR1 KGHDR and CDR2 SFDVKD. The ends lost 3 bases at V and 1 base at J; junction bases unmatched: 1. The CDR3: CATSDRDRGTDTQYF. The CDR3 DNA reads TGTGCCACCAGTGATCGGGACAGGGGCACAGATACGCAGTATTTT.

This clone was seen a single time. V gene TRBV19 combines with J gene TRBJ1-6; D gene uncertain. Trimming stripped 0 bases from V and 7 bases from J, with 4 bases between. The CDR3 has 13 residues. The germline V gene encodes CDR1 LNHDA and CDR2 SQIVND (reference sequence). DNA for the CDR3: TGTGCCAGTAGTATAGACGTCAATTCACCCCTCCACTTT. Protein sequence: CASSIDVNSPLHF.

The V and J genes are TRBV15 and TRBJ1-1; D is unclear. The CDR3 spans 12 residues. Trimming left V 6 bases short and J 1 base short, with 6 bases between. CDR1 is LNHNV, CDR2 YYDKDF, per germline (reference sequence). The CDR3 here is CATRERNTEAFF. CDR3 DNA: TGTGCCACCAGGGAGAGGAACACTGAAGCTTTCTTT.

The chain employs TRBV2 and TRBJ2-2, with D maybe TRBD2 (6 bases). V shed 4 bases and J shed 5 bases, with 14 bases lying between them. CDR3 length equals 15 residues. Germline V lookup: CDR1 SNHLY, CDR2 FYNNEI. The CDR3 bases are TGTGCCAGCAGTGGTAAGGGGACTTGGACCGGGGAGCTGTTTTTT. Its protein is CASSGKGTWTGELFF.

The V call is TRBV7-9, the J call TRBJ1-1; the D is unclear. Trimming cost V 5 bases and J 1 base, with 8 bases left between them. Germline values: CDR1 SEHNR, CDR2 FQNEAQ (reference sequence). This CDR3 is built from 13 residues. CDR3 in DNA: TGTGCCAGCAGCCTCTCCGGGAACACTGAAGCTTTCTTT. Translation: CASSLSGNTEAFF.

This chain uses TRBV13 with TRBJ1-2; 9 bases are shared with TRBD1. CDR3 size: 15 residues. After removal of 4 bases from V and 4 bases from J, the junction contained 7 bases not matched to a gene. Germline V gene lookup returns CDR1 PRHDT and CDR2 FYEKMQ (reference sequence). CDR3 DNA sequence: TGTGCCAGCAGCTATTACGGACAGGGGTCCTATGGCTACACCTTC. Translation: CASSYYGQGSYGYTF.

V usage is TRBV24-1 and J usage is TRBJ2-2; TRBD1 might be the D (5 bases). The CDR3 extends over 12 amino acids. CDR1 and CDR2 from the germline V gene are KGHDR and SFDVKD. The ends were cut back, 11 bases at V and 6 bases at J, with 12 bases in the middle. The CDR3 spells CASAGWAGELFF. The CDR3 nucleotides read TGTGCCAGCGCAGGGTGGGCCGGGGAGCTGTTTTTT.

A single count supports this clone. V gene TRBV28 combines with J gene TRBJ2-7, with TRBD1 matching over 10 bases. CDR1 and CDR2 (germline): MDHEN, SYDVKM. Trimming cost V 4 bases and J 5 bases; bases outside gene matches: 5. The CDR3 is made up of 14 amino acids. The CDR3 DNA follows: TGTGCCAGCAGTTCGGGACAGGGGAAGCACGAGCAGTACTTC. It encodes CASSSGQGKHEQYF.

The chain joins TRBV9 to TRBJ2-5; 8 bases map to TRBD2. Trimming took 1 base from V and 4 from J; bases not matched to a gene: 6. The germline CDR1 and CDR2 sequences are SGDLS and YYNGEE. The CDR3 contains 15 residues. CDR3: CASSVRRGAGETQYF. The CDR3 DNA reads TGTGCCAGCAGCGTACGGCGGGGGGCAGGAGAGACCCAGTACTTC.

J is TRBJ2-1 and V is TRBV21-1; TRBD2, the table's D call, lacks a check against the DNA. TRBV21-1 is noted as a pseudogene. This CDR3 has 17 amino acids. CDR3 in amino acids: CASSPERAAFSYNEQFF. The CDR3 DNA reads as TGTGCCAGCAGTCCCGAGCGGGCCGCGTTCTCCTACAATGAGCAGTTCTTC.

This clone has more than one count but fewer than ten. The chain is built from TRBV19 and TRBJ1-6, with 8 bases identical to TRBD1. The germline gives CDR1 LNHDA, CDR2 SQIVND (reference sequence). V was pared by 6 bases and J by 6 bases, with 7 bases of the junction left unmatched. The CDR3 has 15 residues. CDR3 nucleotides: TGTGCCAGTAGATCCGCCGGACAGGGTAATTCACCCCTCCACTTT. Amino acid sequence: CASRSAGQGNSPLHF.

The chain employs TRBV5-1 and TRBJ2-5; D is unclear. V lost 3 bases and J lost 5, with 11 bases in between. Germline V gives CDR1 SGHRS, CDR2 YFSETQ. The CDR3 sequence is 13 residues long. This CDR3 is CASSSTSSETQYF. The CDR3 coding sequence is TGCGCCAGCAGCTCTACTTCCTCCGAGACCCAGTACTTC.

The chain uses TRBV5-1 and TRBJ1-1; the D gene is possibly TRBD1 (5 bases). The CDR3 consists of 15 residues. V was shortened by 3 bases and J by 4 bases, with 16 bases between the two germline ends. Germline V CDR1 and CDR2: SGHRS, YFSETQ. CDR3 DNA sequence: TGCGCCAGCAGCTCCGCCGGGACGGAGGGCACTGAAGCTTTCTTT. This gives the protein CASSSAGTEGTEAFF.